This T cell receptor (beta chain) was sequenced in a study of HIV-infected patients and healthy controls. Background on the study: Viral load fell to undetectable in most of the 16 patients by the second blood draw.

Approximately 510 ng RNA was reverse transcribed with alpha and beta constant-region primers. Separate chain-specific third strand synthesis with multiplexing indices produced the alpha and beta libraries. One entry per CDR3 protein results from TCRdb running MiXCR on the 5' RACE reads. The sample yields approximately 6,000 distinct CDR3 sequences, about 8.7% seen once. Antiretroviral therapy had run roughly three months, about 14 weeks, before follow-up blood collection. No cell fractionation was done, so the repertoire covers all unsorted peripheral blood T cells. The RNA source was a roughly 2.5 ml peripheral blood draw. V was cut by 0 bases and J by 0 bases, with 9 bases left in between. Germline V lookup: CDR1 LGHNA, CDR2 YNFKEQ. The CDR3 extends over 16 amino acids. This clonotype is labeled medium-sized.

This clonotype originated in an adult with HIV infection. Sequences were derived from blood, sampled during antiretroviral therapy. The chain couples TRBV4-2 to TRBJ2-1, with D perhaps TRBD2 (5 bases). The CDR3 DNA reads TGTGCCAGCAGCCAAGATGGGAGTAGCTCCTACAATGAGCAGTTCTTC. Its protein is CASSQDGSSSYNEQFF.